A single sample gave rise to the 9 T cell receptor beta chains below, sequenced in a study of cytomegalovirus exposure and HLA in healthy donors. 60 Vbeta and 13 Jbeta primers were used in PCR. Repertoires were generated with immunoSEQ multiplex PCR, while TCRdb's copy carries only in-frame clones and drops some. The sample lists 200,000 to 250,000 clones; roughly 91% were seen once. Specimen: PBMCs. The receptors derive from a woman between 18 and 29 years old in good health and CMV-seronegative.

The chain combines TRBV27 with TRBJ1-2; D perhaps matches TRBD1 (5 bases). V was shortened by 3 bases and J by 3 bases, with 14 bases between the two germline ends. Germline CDR1 and CDR2: MNHEY and SMNVEV (reference sequence). The CDR3 covers 15 residues. The CDR3 here is CASSFTGGQDYGYTF. CDR3 nucleotide sequence: TGTGCCAGCAGTTTTACAGGTGGGCAGGACTATGGCTACACCTTC.

This clone turned up a few times. This rearrangement joins TRBV15 to TRBJ1-5; 7 nucleotides match TRBD1. Trimming at V came to 1 base and at J to 5 bases, leaving 5 bases not matched to a gene. Germline loops: CDR1 LNHNV, CDR2 YYDKDF (reference sequence). The CDR3 contains 15 residues. The CDR3 sequence: CATSRGTGWDQPQHF. In DNA form, the CDR3 reads TGTGCCACCAGCAGAGGGACAGGCTGGGATCAGCCCCAGCATTTT.

The V and J genes are TRBV6-4 and TRBJ2-3, with TRBD1 as a possible D gene (6 bases). The germline V gene has CDR1 MRHNA and CDR2 SNTAGT. V was pared by 3 bases and J by 3 bases, with 10 bases between. CDR3 size: 14 residues. The CDR3 spells CASSEEQGTDTQYF. DNA for the CDR3: TGTGCCAGCAGTGAGGAACAGGGAACAGATACGCAGTATTTT.

The chain couples TRBV30 to TRBJ2-3; no definite D call. This CDR3 contains 14 residues. The germline V gene has CDR1 GTSNPN and CDR2 SVGIG (reference sequence). V lost 0 bases to trimming and J lost 2 bases, with 9 bases between them. CDR3 protein: CAWSVRQITDTQYF. The CDR3 DNA is TGTGCCTGGAGTGTGCGGCAGATCACAGATACGCAGTATTTT.

Comment on this clone: This CDR3 is also generated by other DNA sequences in the sample. The chain employs TRBV27 and TRBJ1-2; D is perhaps TRBD1 (6 bases). Trimming shortened V by 2 bases and J by 8 bases, and 12 bases separated the two germline ends. This CDR3 is built from 13 residues. Germline CDR1 is MNHEY and CDR2 is SMNVEV (reference sequence). The CDR3 here is CASSLNAGAGYTF. Here the CDR3 DNA reads TGTGCCAGCAGTTTAAATGCGGGGGCGGGCTACACCTTC.

The J gene is TRBJ2-2, the V gene TRBV5-4, with D perhaps TRBD2 (5 bases). V was shortened by 4 bases and J by 3 bases, with 16 bases between the two germline ends. The V gene's germline CDR1 is SGHNT and CDR2 YYREEE (reference sequence). CDR3 size: 16 residues. The CDR3 loop is CASSPILGGDTGELFF. The CDR3 DNA follows: TGTGCCAGCAGCCCGATCCTAGGAGGTGACACCGGGGAGCTGTTTTTT.

The chain is built from TRBV7-7 and TRBJ2-5, with 9 bases lining up with TRBD1. J lost 4 bases, V lost 1 base, and 4 bases had no gene match. The germline CDR1 and CDR2 sequences are SSHAT and FNYEAQ (reference sequence). The CDR3 covers 15 residues. CDR3 sequence reads: CASSLGGQGRETQYF. In DNA form, the CDR3 reads TGTGCCAGCAGCTTAGGTGGACAGGGGAGAGAGACCCAGTACTTC.

A note on this clone: The junction and the germline gene differ at one end; a read error may be behind it. The rearrangement uses TRBV5-6 and TRBJ2-5; 9 bases agree with TRBD2. The DNA matches TRBJ2-7 better at its end, which makes the J call doubtful. Germline CDR1 is SGHDT and CDR2 is YYEEEE. The CDR3 has 16 residues. CDR3 bases: TGTGCCAGCAGCTTGGGGGGGGGACTAGCCTCCCACGAGCAGTACTTC. Its protein product is CASSLGGGLASHEQYF.

This chain connects TRBV30 to TRBJ1-1, with D perhaps matching TRBD1 (5 bases). V shed 8 bases and J shed 1 base, with 17 bases lying between them. The CDR3 runs 14 residues. From germline, CDR1 is GTSNPN and CDR2 SVGIG (reference sequence). The CDR3 DNA is TGTGCCCTCGAGCCGGGGGATCCGAACACTGAAGCTTTCTTT. Translation: CALEPGDPNTEAFF.